A selection of T cell receptor beta chains follows, all from one sample in a study of T cell responses to AZD1222 COVID-19 vaccine. Method: immunoSEQ multiplex PCR; TCRdb's copy keeps in-frame clones and lacks some. The repertoire holds approximately 110,000 clones, with around 92% as singletons. This sample comprised peripheral blood, obtained on day 0 of AZD1222 vaccination. The receptors here all came from an adult in good health. Both conserved end residues are part of each CDR3. Fields, in order: clone size, V gene, J gene, D gene, CDR3 length, CDR3 protein, CDR3 DNA. D genes are given only for firm matches. Only some rows state a clone size, as once, few, many or a class for expanded clones.

clone_size: .; v_call: TRBV6-5; j_call: TRBJ1-2; d_call: .; cdr3_length: 10; cdr3_aa: CASTGQHYTF; cdr3_nt: TGTGCCAGCACGGGGCAGCACTACACCTTC
clone_size: .; v_call: TRBV19; j_call: TRBJ2-2; d_call: TRBD2; cdr3_length: 15; cdr3_aa: CASSIGGRRTGELFF; cdr3_nt: TGTGCCAGTAGTATAGGCGGGAGACGCACCGGGGAGCTGTTTTTT
clone_size: few; v_call: TRBV6-5; j_call: TRBJ2-7; d_call: TRBD1; cdr3_length: 15; cdr3_aa: CASSYGTGKAYEQYF; cdr3_nt: TGTGCCAGCAGTTACGGGACAGGTAAAGCCTACGAGCAGTACTTC
clone_size: once; v_call: TRBV11-3; j_call: TRBJ2-2; d_call: TRBD1; cdr3_length: 15; cdr3_aa: CASSLGTGGSGELFF; cdr3_nt: TGTGCCAGCAGCTTAGGGACAGGGGGCTCCGGGGAGCTGTTTTTT
clone_size: .; v_call: TRBV30; j_call: TRBJ1-5; d_call: .; cdr3_length: 14; cdr3_aa: CAWSADYSNQPQHF; cdr3_nt: TGTGCCTGGAGTGCTGATTATAGCAATCAGCCCCAGCATTTT
clone_size: few; v_call: TRBV7-2; j_call: TRBJ2-2; d_call: .; cdr3_length: 13; cdr3_aa: CASSLTLTGELFF; cdr3_nt: TGTGCCAGCAGCTTGACACTTACCGGGGAGCTGTTTTTT
clone_size: .; v_call: TRBV29-1; j_call: TRBJ2-5; d_call: .; cdr3_length: 12; cdr3_aa: CSVEGPGKTQYF; cdr3_nt: TGCAGCGTTGAAGGCCCCGGAAAGACCCAGTACTTC
clone_size: .; v_call: TRBV5-6; j_call: TRBJ2-4; d_call: .; cdr3_length: 16; cdr3_aa: CASSLAHNTAKNIQYF; cdr3_nt: TGTGCCAGCAGCTTGGCCCACAATACAGCCAAAAACATTCAGTACTTC
clone_size: .; v_call: TRBV18; j_call: TRBJ2-1; d_call: TRBD2; cdr3_length: 16; cdr3_aa: CASSPALAGTYNEQFF; cdr3_nt: TGTGCCAGCTCTCCCGCACTAGCGGGGACCTACAATGAGCAGTTCTTC
clone_size: .; v_call: TRBV29-1; j_call: TRBJ2-6; d_call: .; cdr3_length: 15; cdr3_aa: CSVQDVTSGANVLTF; cdr3_nt: TGCAGCGTTCAGGACGTGACCTCTGGGGCCAACGTCCTGACTTTC
clone_size: .; v_call: TRBV19; j_call: TRBJ2-1; d_call: TRBD2; cdr3_length: 14; cdr3_aa: CASSIAGGRNEQFF; cdr3_nt: TGTGCCAGTAGTATAGCGGGAGGGCGTAATGAGCAGTTCTTC
clone_size: once; v_call: TRBV4-1; j_call: TRBJ1-4; d_call: .; cdr3_length: 16; cdr3_aa: CASSPPRPALNEKLFF; cdr3_nt: TGCGCCAGCAGCCCTCCCCGTCCGGCCCTAAATGAAAAACTGTTTTTT
clone_size: few; v_call: TRBV7-2; j_call: TRBJ2-5; d_call: .; cdr3_length: 14; cdr3_aa: CASSLSRSPETQYF; cdr3_nt: TGTGCCAGCAGCTTATCTCGGAGCCCAGAGACCCAGTACTTC